This T cell receptor (beta chain) stems from a study of OX40 agonist ivuxolimab in advanced cancers. Study context: Subjects had a mean age of roughly 60 years, with a range of roughly 20 to 79; around 80% were male.

At cycle 4 day 1, cycle 7 day 1, and baseline, blood was sampled. Notes on this clone: What it recognizes is unknown.

TCRdb's copy holds only in-frame clones and misses some; the assay was immunoSEQ multiplex PCR. The sample comprises 80,000 to 100,000 clones, less than 95% of which are singletons, and roughly 1.5% rests with the top ten. CDR3 length: 16 residues. V was pared by 4 bases and J by 0 bases, with 6 bases of the junction left unmatched. Germline assignment: CDR1 SGHTA and CDR2 FQGNSA. General study findings and limits: CD4+ and CD8+ blood T cells expanded clonally by week 6 at 0.1 to 3.0 mg/kg.

The starting material was CD4+ or CD8+ T cells sorted from blood, obtained in a trial of the OX40 agonist ivuxolimab. The chain employs TRBV7-2 and TRBJ2-3; 8 bases are a match to TRBD2. This TCR was recovered from an adult with an advanced solid tumor such as melanoma, head and neck, liver or kidney cancer. This CDR3 is CASSSLAELSTDTQYF. Written as DNA, the CDR3 is TGTGCCAGCAGCTCACTAGCGGAGTTGAGCACAGATACGCAGTATTTT.